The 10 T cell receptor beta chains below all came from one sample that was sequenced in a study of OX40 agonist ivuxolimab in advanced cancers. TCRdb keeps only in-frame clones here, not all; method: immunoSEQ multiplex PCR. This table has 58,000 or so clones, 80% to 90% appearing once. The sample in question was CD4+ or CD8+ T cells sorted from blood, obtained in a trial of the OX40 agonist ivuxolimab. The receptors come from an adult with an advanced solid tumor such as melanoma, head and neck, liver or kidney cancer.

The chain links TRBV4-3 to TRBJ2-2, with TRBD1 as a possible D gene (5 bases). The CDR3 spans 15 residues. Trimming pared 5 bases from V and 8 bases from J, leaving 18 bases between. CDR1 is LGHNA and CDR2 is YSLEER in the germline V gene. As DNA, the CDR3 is TGCGCCAGCAGCGGAAGGGGAACGTCAACTGGGGAGCTGTTTTTT. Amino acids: CASSGRGTSTGELFF.

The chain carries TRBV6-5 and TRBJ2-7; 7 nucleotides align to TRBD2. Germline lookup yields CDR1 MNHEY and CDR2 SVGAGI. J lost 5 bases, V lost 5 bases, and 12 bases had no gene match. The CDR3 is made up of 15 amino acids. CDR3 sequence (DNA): TGTGCCAGCAGTCCCAGAGGAAGGGGAGGGGACGAGCAGTACTTC. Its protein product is CASSPRGRGGDEQYF.

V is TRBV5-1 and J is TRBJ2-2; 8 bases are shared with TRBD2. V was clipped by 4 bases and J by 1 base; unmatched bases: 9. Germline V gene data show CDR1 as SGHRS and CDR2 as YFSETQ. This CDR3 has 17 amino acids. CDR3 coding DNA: TGCGCCAGCAGCCCCTCGACTAGCGAGATGAACACCGGGGAGCTGTTTTTT. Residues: CASSPSTSEMNTGELFF.

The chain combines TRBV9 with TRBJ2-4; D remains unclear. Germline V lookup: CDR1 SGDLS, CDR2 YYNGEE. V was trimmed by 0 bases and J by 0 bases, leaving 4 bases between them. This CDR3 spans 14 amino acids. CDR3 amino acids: CASSVGVAKNIQYF. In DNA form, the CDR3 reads TGTGCCAGCAGCGTAGGCGTAGCCAAAAACATTCAGTACTTC.

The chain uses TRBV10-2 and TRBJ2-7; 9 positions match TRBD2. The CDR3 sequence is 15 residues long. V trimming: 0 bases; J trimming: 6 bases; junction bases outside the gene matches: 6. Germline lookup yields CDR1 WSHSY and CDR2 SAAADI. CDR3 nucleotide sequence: TGCGCCAGCAGTGAGTCGTTTAGCGGGGGAGTCGAGCAGTACTTC. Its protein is CASSESFSGGVEQYF.

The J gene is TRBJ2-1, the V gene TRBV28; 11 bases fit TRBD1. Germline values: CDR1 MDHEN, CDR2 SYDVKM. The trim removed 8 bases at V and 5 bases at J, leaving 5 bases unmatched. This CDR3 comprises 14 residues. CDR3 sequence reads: CASGWTGGHNEQFF. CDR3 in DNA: TGTGCCAGCGGATGGACAGGGGGCCACAATGAGCAGTTCTTC.

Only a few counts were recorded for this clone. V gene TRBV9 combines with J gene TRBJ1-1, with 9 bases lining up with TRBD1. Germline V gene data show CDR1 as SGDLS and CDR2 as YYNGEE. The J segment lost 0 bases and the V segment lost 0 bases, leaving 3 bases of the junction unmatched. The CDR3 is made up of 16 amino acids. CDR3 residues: CASSVGTGAMNTEAFF. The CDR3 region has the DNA TGTGCCAGCAGCGTAGGGACAGGGGCTATGAACACTGAAGCTTTCTTT.

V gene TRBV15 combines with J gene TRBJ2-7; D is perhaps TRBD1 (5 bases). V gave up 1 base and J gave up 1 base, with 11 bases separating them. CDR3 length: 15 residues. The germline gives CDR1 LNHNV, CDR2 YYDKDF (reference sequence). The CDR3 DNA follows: TGTGCCACCAGCAGAGGAACGCAGGGTTCCTACGAGCAGTACTTC. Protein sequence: CATSRGTQGSYEQYF. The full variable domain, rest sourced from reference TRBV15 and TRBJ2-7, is DAMVIQNPRYQVTQFGKPVTLSCSQTLNHNVMYWYQQKSSQAPKLLFHYYDKDFNNEADTPDNFQSRRPNTSFCFLDIRSPGLGDTAMYLCATSRGTQGSYEQYFGPGTRLTVT.

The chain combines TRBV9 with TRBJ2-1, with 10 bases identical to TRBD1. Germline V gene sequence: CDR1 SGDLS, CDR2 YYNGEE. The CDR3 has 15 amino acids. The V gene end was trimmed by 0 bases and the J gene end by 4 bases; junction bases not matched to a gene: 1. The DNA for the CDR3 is TGTGCCAGCAGCGTAGGACAGGGGGCTTACAATGAGCAGTTCTTC. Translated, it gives CASSVGQGAYNEQFF.

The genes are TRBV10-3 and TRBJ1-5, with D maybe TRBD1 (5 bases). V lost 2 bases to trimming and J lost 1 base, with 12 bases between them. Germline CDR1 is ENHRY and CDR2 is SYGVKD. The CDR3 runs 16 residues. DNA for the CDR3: TGTGCCATCAGTGAGGGGCCAGGGCGAAGCAATCAGCCCCAGCATTTT. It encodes CAISEGPGRSNQPQHF.